This T cell receptor (beta chain) was recovered during a study of blood T cell repertoires in COVID-19. This CDR3 comprises 16 residues. Germline CDR1 reads SGHAT; CDR2 reads FQNNGV. Deletions cut 0 bases from V and 5 bases from J, with 16 bases between. Here immunoSEQ multiplex PCR was the method, and the copy in TCRdb shows in-frame clones only, minus some. The table shows 250,000 to 400,000 clones, with 90% occurring only once. Only one count was recorded for this clone. Seattle researchers signed up patients amid active infection and tracked them longitudinally. Sequencing input: peripheral blood. This rearrangement joins TRBV11-2 to TRBJ1-2, with D unclear. The receptor's source is a woman younger than 45 with COVID-19, enrolled during active disease. The CDR3 here is CASSLDLAGKGYGYTF. The CDR3, as DNA: TGTGCCAGCAGCTTAGATTTGGCAGGAAAAGGATATGGCTACACCTTC. Drawing the rest from reference TRBV11-2 and TRBJ1-2, the complete variable domain is EAGVAQSPRYKIIEKRQSVAFWCNPISGHATLYWYQQILGQGPKLLIQFQNNGVVDDSQLPKDRFSAERLKGVDSTLKIQPAKLEDSAVYLCASSLDLAGKGYGYTFGSGTRLTVV.